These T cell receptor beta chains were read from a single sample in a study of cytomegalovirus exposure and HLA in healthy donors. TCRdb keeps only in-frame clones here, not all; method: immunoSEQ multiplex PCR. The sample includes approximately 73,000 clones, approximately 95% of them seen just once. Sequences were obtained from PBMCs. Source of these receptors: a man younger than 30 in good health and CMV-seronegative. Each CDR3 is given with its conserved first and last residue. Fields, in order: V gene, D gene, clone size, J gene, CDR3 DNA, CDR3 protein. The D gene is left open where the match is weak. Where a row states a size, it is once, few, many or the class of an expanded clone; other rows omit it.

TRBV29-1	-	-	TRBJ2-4	TGCAGCGTTGAAGAGGGGCAGGGGAACATTCAGTACTTC	CSVEEGQGNIQYF
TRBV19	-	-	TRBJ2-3	TGTGCCAGTACCCCTAAGGGGGTTTTGCGCACAGATACGCAGTATTTT	CASTPKGVLRTDTQYF
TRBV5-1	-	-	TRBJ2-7	TGCGCCAGCAGCGTCCAGGGTTACGAGCAGTACTTC	CASSVQGYEQYF
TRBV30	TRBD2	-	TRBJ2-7	TGTGCCTGGGAGACGAGCGGGGGTTACGAGCAGTACTTC	CAWETSGGYEQYF
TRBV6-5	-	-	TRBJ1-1	TGTGCCAGCAGTGTAACAGGCGGCACTGAAGCTTTCTTT	CASSVTGGTEAFF
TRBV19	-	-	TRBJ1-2	TGTGCCAGTAGTTCCCCCGGGGGAGGCTACACCTTC	CASSSPGGGYTF
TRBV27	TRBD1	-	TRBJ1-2	TGTGCCAGCAGTTCTGGATCAGGGGGCGGCTACACCTTC	CASSSGSGGGYTF
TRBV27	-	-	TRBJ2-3	TGTGCCAGCAGTTTATTCAGGGGACGCACAGATACGCAGTATTTT	CASSLFRGRTDTQYF
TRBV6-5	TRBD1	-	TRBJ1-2	TGTGCCAGCAGTTTCGACAGGGCGGGTGGCTACACCTTC	CASSFDRAGGYTF
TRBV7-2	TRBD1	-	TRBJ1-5	TGTGCCAGCAGCCATGGACAGGGAACGGGTCAGCCCCAGCATTTT	CASSHGQGTGQPQHF
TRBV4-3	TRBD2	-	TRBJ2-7	TGCGCCAGCAGCCAAGATACTAGCGGGATGAGCTCCTACGAGCAGTACTTC	CASSQDTSGMSSYEQYF
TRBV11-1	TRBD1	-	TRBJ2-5	TGTGCCAGCAGACCCGGGACAGGCAACCAAGAGACCCAGTACTTC	CASRPGTGNQETQYF
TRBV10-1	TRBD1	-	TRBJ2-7	TGCGCCAGCAGTGGGGACAGTTCATCCTACGAGCAGTACTTC	CASSGDSSSYEQYF
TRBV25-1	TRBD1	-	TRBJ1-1	TGTGCCAGCAGTTTCGGACAGGGGGTAACTGAAGCTTTCTTT	CASSFGQGVTEAFF
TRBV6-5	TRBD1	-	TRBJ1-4	TGTGCCAGCAGACCGGGACAGGGTACTGAAAAACTGTTTTTT	CASRPGQGTEKLFF
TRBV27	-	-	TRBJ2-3	TGTGCCAGCAGGACATACGGAGAGGGAATTTACACAGCTACGCAGTATTTT	CASRTYGEGIYTATQYF
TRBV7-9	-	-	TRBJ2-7	TGTGCCAGCAGCCCAGTTCGGCGTACAGGTAGCTCCTACGAGCAGTACTTC	CASSPVRRTGSSYEQYF
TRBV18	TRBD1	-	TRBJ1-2	TGTGCCAGCTCAAGACAGGGGGCTACAGTTGGCTACACCTTC	CASSRQGATVGYTF
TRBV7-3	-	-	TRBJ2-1	TGTGCCAGCAGCTTTTCCGGCAGCGATGAGCAGTTCTTC	CASSFSGSDEQFF
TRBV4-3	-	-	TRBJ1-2	TGCGCCAGCTCAGGCCCCAGTCTCTATGGCTACACCTTC	CASSGPSLYGYTF
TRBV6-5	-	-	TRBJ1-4	TGTGCCAGCAGTTACGTCGGGATTAATGAAAAACTGTTTTTT	CASSYVGINEKLFF
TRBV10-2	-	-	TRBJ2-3	TGCGCCACCGAAATCCAAAAGGTCTCCAGGGGCACAGATACGCAGTATTTT	CATEIQKVSRGTDTQYF
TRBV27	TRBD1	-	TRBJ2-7	TGTGCCAGCAGTTTAGAGACAGGGTACGAGCAGTACTTC	CASSLETGYEQYF
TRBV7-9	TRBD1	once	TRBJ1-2	TGTGCCAGCAGCTTGGGACAGGGGGTTTATGGCTACACCTTC	CASSLGQGVYGYTF
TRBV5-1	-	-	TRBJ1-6	TGCGCCAGCGTTGTCAATAATTCACCCCTCCACTTT	CASVVNNSPLHF
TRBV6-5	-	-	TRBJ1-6	TGTGCCAGCAGTTCCTACGGGGGGAATAATTCACCCCTCCACTTT	CASSSYGGNNSPLHF
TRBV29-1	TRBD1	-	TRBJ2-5	TGCAGCGTTGGACAGGGGGAGACCCAGTACTTC	CSVGQGETQYF
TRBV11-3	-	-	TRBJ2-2	TGTGCCAGCAGCTTAGTGTCGGCGGGAGGGGAGCTGTTTTTT	CASSLVSAGGELFF
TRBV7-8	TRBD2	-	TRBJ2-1	TGTGCCAGCAGCTTATTGGGGGGACTAGCGGGGGGCCCCATGTACAATGAGCAGTTCTTC	CASSLLGGLAGGPMYNEQFF
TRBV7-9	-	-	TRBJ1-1	TGTGCCAGCAGCACCACGGTGAACACTGAAGCTTTCTTT	CASSTTVNTEAFF
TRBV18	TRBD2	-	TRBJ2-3	TGTGCCAGCTCCCCGAAGACGGGGGGGACAGATACGCAGTATTTT	CASSPKTGGTDTQYF
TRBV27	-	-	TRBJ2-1	TGTGCCAGCAGCTTATATGGGGGGTCCTCCTACAATGAGCAGTTCTTC	CASSLYGGSSYNEQFF
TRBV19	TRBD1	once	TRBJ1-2	TGTGCCAGTAGTTTCGGGACAGGGGACTATGGCTACACCTTC	CASSFGTGDYGYTF
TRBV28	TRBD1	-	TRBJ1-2	TGTGCCAGCAGTTTAAGGGACAGGTCGCAAGGCTACACCTTC	CASSLRDRSQGYTF
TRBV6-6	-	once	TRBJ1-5	TGTGCCAGCAGTCCCAGGGACAAACAGCATTTT	CASSPRDKQHF
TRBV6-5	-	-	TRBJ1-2	TGTGCCAGCAGTTACGAGGGCGACTATGGCTACACCTTC	CASSYEGDYGYTF
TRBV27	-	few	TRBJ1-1	TGTGCCAGCAGTTTAATGTCCGGGGGGAACACTGAAGCTTTCTTT	CASSLMSGGNTEAFF
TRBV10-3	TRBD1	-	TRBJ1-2	TGTGCCATCAGTGAGTCCCGGGACAGGGTTTTCTCGGGTGGCTACACCTTC	CAISESRDRVFSGGYTF
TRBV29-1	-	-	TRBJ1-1	TGCAGCGTTGGGGTTTTGGGAGACGCTTTCTTT	CSVGVLGDAFF
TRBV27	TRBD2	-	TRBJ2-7	TGTGCCAGCAGTTTTGGGACTAGCGGGGGGGAGCAGTACTTC	CASSFGTSGGEQYF
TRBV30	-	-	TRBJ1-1	TGTGCCTGGACCCCGTTCGGCACTGAAGCTTTCTTT	CAWTPFGTEAFF
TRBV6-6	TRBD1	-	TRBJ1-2	TGTGCCAGCAGTCCCCAAGGACAGGCTTACTATGGCTACACCTTC	CASSPQGQAYYGYTF
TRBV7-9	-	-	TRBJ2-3	TGTGCCAGCAGCCCCCCGTCAGCAGATACGCAGTATTTT	CASSPPSADTQYF
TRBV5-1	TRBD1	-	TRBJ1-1	TGCGCCAGCAGCTTGAACCGACAGGGGGCTTTAGTCTTCGGAGAAACTGAAGCTTTCTTT	CASSLNRQGALVFGETEAFF
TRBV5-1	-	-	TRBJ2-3	TGCGCCAGCAGCCCGCCGACTAGTGGGGGAGATACGCAGTATTTT	CASSPPTSGGDTQYF
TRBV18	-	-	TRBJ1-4	TGTGCCAGCTCACCACGAAAGGGCAGACAGAATGAAAAACTGTTTTTT	CASSPRKGRQNEKLFF
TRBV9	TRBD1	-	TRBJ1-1	TGTGCCATCCCGACCTCAGGGGGCCTGGGGAACACTGAAGCTTTCTTT	CAIPTSGGLGNTEAFF
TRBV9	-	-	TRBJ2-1	TGTGCCAGCAGCCTCCGCACCTGGACTGGTGAGCAGTTCTTC	CASSLRTWTGEQFF
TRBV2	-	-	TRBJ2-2	TGTGCCAGCAGTGTAGGGGTTATCGGGGAGCTGTTTTTT	CASSVGVIGELFF
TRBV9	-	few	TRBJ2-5	TGTGCCAGCAGCTCCGGGACATCCTATGGAGAGACCCAGTACTTC	CASSSGTSYGETQYF
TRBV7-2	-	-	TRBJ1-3	TGTGCCAGCAGCCTGGTCGGGACAAACTCTGGAAACACCATATATTTT	CASSLVGTNSGNTIYF
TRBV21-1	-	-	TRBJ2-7	TGTGCCAGCCACACAGGGTCCCTTAGCTCCTACGAGCAGTACTTC	CASHTGSLSSYEQYF
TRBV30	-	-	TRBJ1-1	TGTGCCCGTCAAACCCAGGGTAACACTGAAGCTTTCTTT	CARQTQGNTEAFF
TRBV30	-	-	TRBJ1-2	TGTGCCTGGAGTCCAGAGGTCCCCAACCTGGGCTATGGCTACACCTTC	CAWSPEVPNLGYGYTF
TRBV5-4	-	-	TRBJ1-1	TGTGCCAGCAGCTTGGGGGCGGGACTGAACACTGAAGCTTTCTTT	CASSLGAGLNTEAFF
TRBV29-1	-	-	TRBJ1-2	TGCAGCTCTGAAGGCGTCGAGACAGGCGGGGGCTACACCTTC	CSSEGVETGGGYTF
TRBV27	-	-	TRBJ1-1	TGTGCCAGCAGTTTAGGAGGGGCCGCTGAAGCTTTCTTT	CASSLGGAAEAFF
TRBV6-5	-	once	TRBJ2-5	TGTGCCAGCAGTTACTCGGGGCAGTTAGAGACCCAGTACTTC	CASSYSGQLETQYF